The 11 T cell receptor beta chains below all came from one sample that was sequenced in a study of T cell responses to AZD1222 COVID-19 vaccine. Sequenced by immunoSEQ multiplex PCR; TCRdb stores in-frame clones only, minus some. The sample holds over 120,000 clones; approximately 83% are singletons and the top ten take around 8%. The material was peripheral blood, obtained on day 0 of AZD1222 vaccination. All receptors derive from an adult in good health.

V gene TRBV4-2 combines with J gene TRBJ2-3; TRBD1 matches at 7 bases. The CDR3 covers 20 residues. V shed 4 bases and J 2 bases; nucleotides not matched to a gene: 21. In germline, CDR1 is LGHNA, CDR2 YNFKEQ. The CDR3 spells CASSRGQESGNQGITDTQYF. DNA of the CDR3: TGTGCCAGCAGCCGAGGACAGGAATCAGGTAATCAAGGAATCACAGATACGCAGTATTTT.

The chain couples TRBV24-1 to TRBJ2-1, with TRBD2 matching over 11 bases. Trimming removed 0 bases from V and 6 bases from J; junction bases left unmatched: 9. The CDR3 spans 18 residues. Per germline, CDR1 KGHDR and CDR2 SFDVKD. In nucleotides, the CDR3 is TGTGCCACCAGTGATTTGTCTAGCGGGGGGATTCTAACCAATGAGCAGTTCTTC. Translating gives CATSDLSSGGILTNEQFF.

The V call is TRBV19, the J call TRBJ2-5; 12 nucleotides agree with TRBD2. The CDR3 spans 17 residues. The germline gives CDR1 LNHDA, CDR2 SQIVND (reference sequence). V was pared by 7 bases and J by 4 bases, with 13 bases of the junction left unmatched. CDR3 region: CASTPSGGAVFGETQYF. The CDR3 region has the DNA TGTGCCAGTACTCCTAGCGGGGGGGCCGTTTTCGGAGAGACCCAGTACTTC.

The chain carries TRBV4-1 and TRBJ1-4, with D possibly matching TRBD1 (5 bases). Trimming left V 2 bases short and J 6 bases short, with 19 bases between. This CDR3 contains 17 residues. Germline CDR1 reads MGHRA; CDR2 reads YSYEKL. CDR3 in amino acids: CASSQSGTPTPYEKLFF. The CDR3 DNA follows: TGCGCCAGCAGCCAATCCGGGACGCCTACTCCATATGAAAAACTGTTTTTT.

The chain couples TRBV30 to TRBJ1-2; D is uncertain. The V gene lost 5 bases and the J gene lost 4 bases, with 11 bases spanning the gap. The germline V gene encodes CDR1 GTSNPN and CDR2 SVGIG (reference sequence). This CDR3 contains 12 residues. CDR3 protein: CAWLSVGYGYTF. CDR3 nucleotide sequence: TGTGCCTGGTTAAGTGTTGGCTATGGCTACACCTTC.

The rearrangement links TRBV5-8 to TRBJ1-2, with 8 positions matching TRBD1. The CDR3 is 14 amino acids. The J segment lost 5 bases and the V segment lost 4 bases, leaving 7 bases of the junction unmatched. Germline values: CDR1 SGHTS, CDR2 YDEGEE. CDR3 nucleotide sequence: TGTGCCAGCAGCCGCGGACAGGGCCTATATGGCTACACCTTC. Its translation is CASSRGQGLYGYTF.

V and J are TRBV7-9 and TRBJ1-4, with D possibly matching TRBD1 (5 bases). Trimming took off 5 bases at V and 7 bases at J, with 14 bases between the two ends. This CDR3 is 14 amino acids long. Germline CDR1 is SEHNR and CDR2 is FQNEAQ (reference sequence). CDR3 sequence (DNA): TGTGCCAGCAGCCCCAATTACCAGGGTGAAAAACTGTTTTTT. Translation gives CASSPNYQGEKLFF.

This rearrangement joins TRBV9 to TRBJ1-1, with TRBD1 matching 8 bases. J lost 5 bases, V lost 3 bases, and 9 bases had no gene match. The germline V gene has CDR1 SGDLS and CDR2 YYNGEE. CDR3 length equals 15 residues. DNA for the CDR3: TGTGCCAGCAGCGCCGACGGACAGGGACAAACTGAAGCTTTCTTT. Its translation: CASSADGQGQTEAFF.

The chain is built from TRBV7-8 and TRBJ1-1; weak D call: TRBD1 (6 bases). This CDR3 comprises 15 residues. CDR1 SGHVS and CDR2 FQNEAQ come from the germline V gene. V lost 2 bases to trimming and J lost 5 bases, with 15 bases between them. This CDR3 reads CASSLNEGGRTEAFF. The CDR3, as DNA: TGTGCCAGCAGCTTAAATGAAGGGGGTCGAACTGAAGCTTTCTTT.

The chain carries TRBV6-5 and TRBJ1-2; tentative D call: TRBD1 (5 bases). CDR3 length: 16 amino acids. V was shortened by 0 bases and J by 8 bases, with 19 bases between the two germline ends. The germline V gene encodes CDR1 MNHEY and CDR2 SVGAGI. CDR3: CASSYSPAQGRDGYTF. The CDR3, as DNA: TGTGCCAGCAGTTACTCTCCGGCCCAGGGTAGAGACGGCTACACCTTC.

As DNA, the CDR3 is TGTGCCAGCTCCCTGACCTCCGGGACCGACTTGAGTGGCTACACCTTC. It encodes CASSLTSGTDLSGYTF. V gene TRBV18 combines with J gene TRBJ1-2; D possibly corresponds to TRBD1 (5 bases). The CDR3 covers 16 residues. The V gene's germline CDR1 is KGHSH and CDR2 LQKENI. Trimming left V 6 bases short and J 7 bases short, with 24 bases between.